This is a list of T cell receptor beta chains from one sample in a study of identical twins. TCRdb re-called the 5' RACE reads with MiXCR, one entry per CDR3 protein. The sample holds 420,000 or so distinct CDR3 sequences, roughly 18% seen once. The sequenced sample consisted of naive T cells sorted from blood. The receptors were gathered from a middle-aged man in good health. The CDR3 runs from the conserved cysteine through the conserved F or W. Not all rows give a size; the values are once, few, many and, for expanded clones, a class.

cdr3_length	clone_size	v_call	j_call	cdr3_aa
14	.	TRBV20-1	TRBJ1-2	CSASQPLGDYGYTF
15	few	TRBV7-6	TRBJ2-1	CASTKRTESYNEQFF
15	few	TRBV20-1	TRBJ2-3	CSASSGGAVSDTQYF
12	few	TRBV20-1	TRBJ1-2	CSAISYNYGYTF
13	.	TRBV6-1	TRBJ1-1	CASSEVGVTEAFF
14	.	TRBV15	TRBJ2-1	CATRMRDTHNEQFF
16	few	TRBV5-5	TRBJ2-1	CASSAGLAGGLSEQFF
16	many	TRBV5-1	TRBJ1-1	CASRVGTGSMNTEAFF
14	.	TRBV5-6	TRBJ2-7	CASSWKGRGYEQYF
14	many	TRBV6-5	TRBJ2-1	CASSYARTGDEQFF
14	.	TRBV6-2/TRBV6-3	TRBJ2-7	CASSYWPDSYEQYF
14	many	TRBV20-1	TRBJ2-7	CSARGLAGFDEQYF
12	many	TRBV5-1	TRBJ1-2	CASSSQWDGYTF
15	.	TRBV3-1	TRBJ1-6	CASSRGTTRNSPLHF
13	few	TRBV29-1	TRBJ2-1	CSVGDRAYIEQFF
17	.	TRBV7-2	TRBJ2-7	CASSTGQARTARYEQYF
13	.	TRBV7-2	TRBJ2-3	CASSPGPVGTQYF
13	.	TRBV7-2	TRBJ2-5	CASSPSGKETQYF
14	many	TRBV7-8	TRBJ2-7	CASSIRDSPYEQYF
14	few	TRBV5-1	TRBJ1-1	CASSLQHPRTEAFF
14	.	TRBV11-3	TRBJ2-1	CASSAGTGRNEQFF
15	.	TRBV11-2	TRBJ2-1	CASSKGQGAINEQFF
14	few	TRBV11-2	TRBJ2-1	CASSLEFPTHEQFF
14	.	TRBV7-9	TRBJ2-5	CASSSPRAQETQYF
15	many	TRBV12-3/TRBV12-4	TRBJ1-6	CASRWGTGANSPLHF
17	many	TRBV12-3/TRBV12-4	TRBJ2-5	CASSMTGIYLRGETQYF
16	.	TRBV12-3/TRBV12-4	TRBJ1-5	CASSPARGQRNQPQHF
11	.	TRBV10-3	TRBJ1-1	CAIRGDTEAFF
17	many	TRBV4-1	TRBJ2-1	CASSQELAGGFYNEQFF
15	.	TRBV6-1	TRBJ1-2	CASSQTGIPNYGYTF
14	few	TRBV9	TRBJ1-5	CASSPEISNQPQHF
14	.	TRBV6-2/TRBV6-3	TRBJ2-7	CASSQPGQSNEQYF
13	.	TRBV12-3/TRBV12-4	TRBJ2-5	CASTLKGQETQYF
15	.	TRBV7-9	TRBJ2-7	CASSSSYRGPYEQYF
12	many	TRBV12-3/TRBV12-4	TRBJ2-1	CASSFGVDWQFF
17	.	TRBV28	TRBJ2-7	CASSLWLTGTGSYEQYF
15	.	TRBV7-6	TRBJ2-3	CASSFSGRFTDTQYF
17	few	TRBV6-5	TRBJ1-6	CASSYAHQGGRNSPLHF
13	few	TRBV2	TRBJ2-1	CASTSDRYNEQFF
15	few	TRBV4-2	TRBJ2-5	CASSQGPIGGETQYF
15	.	TRBV5-5	TRBJ1-2	CASSLVPLLDYGYTF
18	.	TRBV4-1	TRBJ2-5	CASSHGTNRSWGFGTQYF
15	.	TRBV20-1	TRBJ2-3	CSASSRLAVTDTQYF
15	few	TRBV5-1	TRBJ2-7	CASSPGTGELYEQYF
16	.	TRBV6-2/TRBV6-3	TRBJ2-6	CASSYKRRTGANVLTF
14	once	TRBV20-1	TRBJ2-2	CSAADRGNTGELFF